This TCR beta chain was identified in a study of T-cell memory formation after mild COVID-19. Study-level results: From day 15 to 85, contracting clones were balanced between CD4 and CD8, whereas later expanders leaned toward CD4+. Pre-infection memory carried some responding clones, suggesting that cross-reactive memory joined. Among contracting clones, CD4+ were mainly CM/EM and CD8+ enriched in EMRA.

TCRdb processed the 5' RACE reads anew with MiXCR; each CDR3 protein has one entry. The sample has roughly 70,000 distinct CDR3 sequences, 16% seen once. V shed 1 base and J 0 bases; nucleotides not matched to a gene: 7. CDR3 length: 18 amino acids. This clonotype was recorded many times. Its antigen is unknown. Sequenced input: PBMCs or a T cell subset sorted from them (not recorded which). The rearrangement links TRBV12-3 or TRBV12-4 to TRBJ2-1, with 9 nucleotides matching TRBD1. This sequence originates from an adult woman who had mild COVID-19 (a few samples of this study predate the infection). Cell type and time point are not known. The CDR3 sequence: CASSLGDRAKSSYNEQFF. The CDR3 DNA is TGTGCCAGCAGTTTAGGGGACAGGGCAAAGAGCTCCTACAATGAGCAGTTCTTC.